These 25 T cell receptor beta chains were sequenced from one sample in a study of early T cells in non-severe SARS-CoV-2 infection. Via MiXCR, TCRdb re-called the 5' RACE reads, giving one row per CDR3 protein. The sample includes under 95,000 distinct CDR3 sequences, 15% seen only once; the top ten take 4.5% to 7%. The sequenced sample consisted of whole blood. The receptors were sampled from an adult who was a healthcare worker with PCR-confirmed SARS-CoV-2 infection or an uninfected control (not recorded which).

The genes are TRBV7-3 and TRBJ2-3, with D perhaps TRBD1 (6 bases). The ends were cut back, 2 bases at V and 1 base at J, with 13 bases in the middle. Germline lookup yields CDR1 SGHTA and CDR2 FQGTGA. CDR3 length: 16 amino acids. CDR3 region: CASSLRGGWGTDTQYF. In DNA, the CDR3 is TGTGCCAGCAGCTTACGAGGGGGATGGGGCACAGATACGCAGTATTTT.

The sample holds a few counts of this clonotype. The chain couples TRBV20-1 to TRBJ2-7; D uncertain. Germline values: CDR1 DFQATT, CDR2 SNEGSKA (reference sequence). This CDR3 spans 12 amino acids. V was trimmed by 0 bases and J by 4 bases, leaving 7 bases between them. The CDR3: CSAREREYEQYF. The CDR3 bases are TGCAGTGCTAGAGAGCGCGAATACGAGCAGTACTTC.

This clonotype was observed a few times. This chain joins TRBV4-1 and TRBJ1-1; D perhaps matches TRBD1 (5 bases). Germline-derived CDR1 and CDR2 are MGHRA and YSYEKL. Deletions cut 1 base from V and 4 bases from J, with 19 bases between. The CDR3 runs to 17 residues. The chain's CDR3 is CASSQVPDPQGRTEAFF. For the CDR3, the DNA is TGCGCCAGCAGCCAAGTCCCGGACCCCCAGGGACGCACTGAAGCTTTCTTT.

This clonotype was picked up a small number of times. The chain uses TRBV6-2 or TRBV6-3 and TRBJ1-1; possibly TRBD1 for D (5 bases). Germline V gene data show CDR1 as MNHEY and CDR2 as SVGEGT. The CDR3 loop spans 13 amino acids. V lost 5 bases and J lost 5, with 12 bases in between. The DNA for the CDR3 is TGTGCCAGCAGTAGGCAGGGAAGGACTGAAGCTTTCTTT. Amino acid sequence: CASSRQGRTEAFF.

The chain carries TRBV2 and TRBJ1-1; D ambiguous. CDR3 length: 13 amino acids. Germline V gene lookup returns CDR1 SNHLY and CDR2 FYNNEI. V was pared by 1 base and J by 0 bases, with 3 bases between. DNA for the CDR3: TGTGCCAGCAGTGAAGATATGAACACTGAAGCTTTCTTT. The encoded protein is CASSEDMNTEAFF.

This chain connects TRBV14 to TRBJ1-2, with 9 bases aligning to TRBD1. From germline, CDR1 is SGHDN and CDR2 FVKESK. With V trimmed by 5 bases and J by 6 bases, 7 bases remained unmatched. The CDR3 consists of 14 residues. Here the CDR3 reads CASSSGQGFHGYTF. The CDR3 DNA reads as TGTGCCAGCAGCTCGGGACAGGGTTTTCATGGCTACACCTTC.

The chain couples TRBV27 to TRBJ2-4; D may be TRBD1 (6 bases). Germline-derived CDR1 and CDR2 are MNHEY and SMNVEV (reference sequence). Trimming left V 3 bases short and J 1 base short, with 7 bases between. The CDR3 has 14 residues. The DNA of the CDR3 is TGTGCCAGCAGTTTTAGGGGGGCCAAAAACATTCAGTACTTC. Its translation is CASSFRGAKNIQYF.

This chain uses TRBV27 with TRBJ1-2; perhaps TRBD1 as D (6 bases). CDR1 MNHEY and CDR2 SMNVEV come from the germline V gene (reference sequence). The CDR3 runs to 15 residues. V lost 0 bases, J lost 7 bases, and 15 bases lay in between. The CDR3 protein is CASSLSRGRLAGYTF. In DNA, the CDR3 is TGTGCCAGCAGTTTATCCCGGGGGCGGCTGGCTGGCTACACCTTC.

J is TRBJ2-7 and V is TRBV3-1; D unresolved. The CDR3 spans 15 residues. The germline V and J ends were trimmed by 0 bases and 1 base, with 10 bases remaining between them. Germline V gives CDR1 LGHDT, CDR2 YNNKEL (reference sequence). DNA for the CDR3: TGTGCCAGCAGCCAAGACTTCCAGTCATCCTACGAGCAGTACTTC. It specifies CASSQDFQSSYEQYF.

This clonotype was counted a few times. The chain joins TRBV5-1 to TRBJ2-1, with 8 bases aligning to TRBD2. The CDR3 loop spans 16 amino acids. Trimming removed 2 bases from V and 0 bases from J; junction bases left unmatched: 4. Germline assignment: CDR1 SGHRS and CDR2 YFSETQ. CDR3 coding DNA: TGCGCCAGCAGCTTCTTAGCGGGGAGCTCCTACAATGAGCAGTTCTTC. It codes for CASSFLAGSSYNEQFF.

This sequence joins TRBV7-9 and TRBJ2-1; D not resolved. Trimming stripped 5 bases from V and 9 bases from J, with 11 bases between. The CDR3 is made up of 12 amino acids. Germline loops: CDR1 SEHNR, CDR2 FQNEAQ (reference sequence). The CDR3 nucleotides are TGTGCCAGCAGCCAAATAGCCGGTGAGCAGTTCTTC. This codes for CASSQIAGEQFF.

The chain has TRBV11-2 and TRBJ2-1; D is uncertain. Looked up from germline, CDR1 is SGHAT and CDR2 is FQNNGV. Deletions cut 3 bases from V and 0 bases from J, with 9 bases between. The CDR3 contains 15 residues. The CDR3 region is CASSLIGSSYNEQFF. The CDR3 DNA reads TGTGCCAGCAGCTTGATCGGAAGCTCCTACAATGAGCAGTTCTTC.

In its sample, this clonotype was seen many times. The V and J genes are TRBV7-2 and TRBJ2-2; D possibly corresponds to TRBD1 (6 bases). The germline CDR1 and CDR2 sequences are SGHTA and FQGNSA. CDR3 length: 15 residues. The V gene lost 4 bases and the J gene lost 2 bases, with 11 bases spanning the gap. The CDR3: CASSSLDRNTGELFF. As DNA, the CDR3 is TGTGCCAGCAGCTCCCTGGACAGAAACACCGGGGAGCTGTTTTTT. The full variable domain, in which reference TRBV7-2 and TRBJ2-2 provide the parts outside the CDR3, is GAGVSQSPSNKVTEKGKDVELRCDPISGHTALYWYRQSLGQGLEFLIYFQGNSAPDKSGLPSDRFSAERTGGSVSTLTIQRTQQEDSAVYLCASSSLDRNTGELFFGEGSRLTVL.

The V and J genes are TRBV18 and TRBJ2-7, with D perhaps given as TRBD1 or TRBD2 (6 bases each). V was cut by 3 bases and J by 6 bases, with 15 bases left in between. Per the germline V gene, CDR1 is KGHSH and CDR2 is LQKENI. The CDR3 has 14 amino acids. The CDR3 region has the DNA TGTGCCAGCTCACCTTCCGGGGGCGCGTTCGAGCAGTACTTC. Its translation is CASSPSGGAFEQYF.

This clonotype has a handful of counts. CDR3 residues: CASSFSGNSPLHF. CDR3 coding DNA: TGTGCCAGCAGTTTTTCAGGGAATTCACCCCTCCACTTT. V is TRBV27 and J is TRBJ1-6, with D tentatively TRBD1 (5 bases). In germline, CDR1 is MNHEY, CDR2 SMNVEV (reference sequence). This CDR3 region has 13 residues. Trimming took off 3 bases at V and 7 bases at J, with 7 bases between the two ends.

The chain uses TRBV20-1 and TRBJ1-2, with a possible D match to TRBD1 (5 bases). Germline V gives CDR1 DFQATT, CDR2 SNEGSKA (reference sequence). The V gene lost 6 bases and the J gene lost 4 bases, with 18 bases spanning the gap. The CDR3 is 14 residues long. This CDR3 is CSARVTVNLYGYTF. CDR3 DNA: TGCAGTGCCAGGGTGACCGTGAACCTCTATGGCTACACCTTC.

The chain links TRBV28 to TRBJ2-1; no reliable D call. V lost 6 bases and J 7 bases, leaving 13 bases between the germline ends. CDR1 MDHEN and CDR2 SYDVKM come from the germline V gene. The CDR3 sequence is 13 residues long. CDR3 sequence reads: CASSPGRVNEQFF. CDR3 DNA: TGTGCCAGCAGCCCTGGTCGGGTTAATGAGCAGTTCTTC.

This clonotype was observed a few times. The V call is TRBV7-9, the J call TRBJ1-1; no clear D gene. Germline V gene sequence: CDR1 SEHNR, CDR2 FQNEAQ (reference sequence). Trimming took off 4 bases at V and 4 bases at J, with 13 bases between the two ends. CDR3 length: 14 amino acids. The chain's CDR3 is CASSSGGLGTEAFF. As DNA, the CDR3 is TGTGCCAGCAGCTCAGGTGGTTTGGGCACTGAAGCTTTCTTT.

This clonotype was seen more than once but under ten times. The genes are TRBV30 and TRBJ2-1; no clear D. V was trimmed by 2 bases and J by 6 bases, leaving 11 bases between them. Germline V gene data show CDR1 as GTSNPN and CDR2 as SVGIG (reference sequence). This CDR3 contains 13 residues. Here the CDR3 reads CAWSPAGLNEQFF. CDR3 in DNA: TGTGCCTGGAGTCCGGCCGGGCTCAATGAGCAGTTCTTC.

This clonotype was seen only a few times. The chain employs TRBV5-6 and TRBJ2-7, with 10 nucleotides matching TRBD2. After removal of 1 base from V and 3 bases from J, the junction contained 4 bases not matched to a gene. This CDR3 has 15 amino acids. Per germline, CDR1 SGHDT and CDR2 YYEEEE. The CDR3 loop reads CASSLRTSGFYEQYF. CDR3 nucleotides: TGTGCCAGCAGCTTGAGGACTAGCGGCTTCTACGAGCAGTACTTC.

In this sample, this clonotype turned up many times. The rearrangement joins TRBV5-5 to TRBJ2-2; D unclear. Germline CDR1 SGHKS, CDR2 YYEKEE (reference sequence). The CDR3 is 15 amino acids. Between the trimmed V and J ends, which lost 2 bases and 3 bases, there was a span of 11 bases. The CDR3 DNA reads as TGTGCCAGCAGCTTCGTTAGACGCGACACCGGGGAGCTGTTTTTT. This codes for CASSFVRRDTGELFF.

CDR3 residues: CSCTGGVYNEQFF. In DNA form, the CDR3 reads TGCAGCTGTACAGGGGGCGTCTACAATGAGCAGTTCTTC. V gene TRBV29-1 combines with J gene TRBJ2-1; the match to TRBD1 covers 9 bases. In germline, CDR1 is SQVTM, CDR2 ANQGSEA. The ends lost 8 bases at V and 3 bases at J; junction bases unmatched: 5. This CDR3 has 13 amino acids.

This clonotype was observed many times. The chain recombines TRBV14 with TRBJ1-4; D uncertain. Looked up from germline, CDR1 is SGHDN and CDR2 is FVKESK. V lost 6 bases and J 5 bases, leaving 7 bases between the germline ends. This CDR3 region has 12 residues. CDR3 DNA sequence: TGTGCCAGCAGGTCGAGAAATGAAAAACTGTTTTTT. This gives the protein CASRSRNEKLFF.

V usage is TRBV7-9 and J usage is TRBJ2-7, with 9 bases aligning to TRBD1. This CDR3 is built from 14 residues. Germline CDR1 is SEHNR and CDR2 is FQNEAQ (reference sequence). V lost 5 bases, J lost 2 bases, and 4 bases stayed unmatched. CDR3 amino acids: CASSRTGGTYEQYF. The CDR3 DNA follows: TGTGCCAGCAGCCGAACAGGGGGCACCTACGAGCAGTACTTC.

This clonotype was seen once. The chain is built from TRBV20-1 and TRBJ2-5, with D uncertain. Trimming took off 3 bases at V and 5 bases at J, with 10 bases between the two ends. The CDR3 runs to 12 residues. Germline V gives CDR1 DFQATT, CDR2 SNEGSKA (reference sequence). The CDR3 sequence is CSARGMVETQYF. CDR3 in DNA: TGCAGTGCTAGGGGGATGGTTGAGACCCAGTACTTC.